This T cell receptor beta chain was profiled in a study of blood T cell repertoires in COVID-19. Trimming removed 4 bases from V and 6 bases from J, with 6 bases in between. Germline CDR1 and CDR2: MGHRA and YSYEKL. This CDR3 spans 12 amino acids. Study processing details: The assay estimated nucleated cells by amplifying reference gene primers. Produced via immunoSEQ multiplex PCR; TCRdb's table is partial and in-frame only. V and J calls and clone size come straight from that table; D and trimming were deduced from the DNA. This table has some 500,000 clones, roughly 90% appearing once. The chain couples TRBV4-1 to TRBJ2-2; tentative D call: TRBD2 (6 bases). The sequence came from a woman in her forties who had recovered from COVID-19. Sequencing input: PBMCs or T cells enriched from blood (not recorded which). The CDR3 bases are TGCGCCAGCAGCCTAGCGGCCGGGGAGCTGTTTTTT. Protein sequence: CASSLAAGELFF.